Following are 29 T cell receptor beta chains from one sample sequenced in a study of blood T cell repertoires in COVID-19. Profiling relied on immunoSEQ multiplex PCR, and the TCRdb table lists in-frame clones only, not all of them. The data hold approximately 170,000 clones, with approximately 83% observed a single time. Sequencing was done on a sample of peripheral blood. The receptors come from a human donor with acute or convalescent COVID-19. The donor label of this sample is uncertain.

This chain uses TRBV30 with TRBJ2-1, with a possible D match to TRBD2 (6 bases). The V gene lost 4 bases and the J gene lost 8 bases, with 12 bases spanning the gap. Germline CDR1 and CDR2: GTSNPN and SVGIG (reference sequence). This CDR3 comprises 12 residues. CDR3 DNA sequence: TGTGCCTGGACCGGGACTTACCATGAGCAGTTCTTC. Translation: CAWTGTYHEQFF.

The CDR3 protein is CASSLRGGDWSGEQFF. For the CDR3, the DNA is TGTGCCAGCAGCTTGAGAGGAGGGGACTGGTCGGGGGAGCAGTTCTTC. This chain uses TRBV5-5 with TRBJ2-1; D possibly corresponds to TRBD2 (6 bases). Germline CDR1 and CDR2: SGHKS and YYEKEE (reference sequence). CDR3 size: 16 residues. Trimming stripped 1 base from V and 10 bases from J, with 21 bases between.

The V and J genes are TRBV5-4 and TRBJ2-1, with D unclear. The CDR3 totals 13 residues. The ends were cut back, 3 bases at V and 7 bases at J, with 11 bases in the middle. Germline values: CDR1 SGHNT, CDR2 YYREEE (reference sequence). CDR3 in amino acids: CASSSTYPNEQFF. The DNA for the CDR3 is TGTGCCAGCAGCTCGACTTACCCGAATGAGCAGTTCTTC.

The CDR3 loop reads CASSPRVPMNTEAFF. In DNA form, the CDR3 reads TGTGCCAGCAGCCCACGGGTTCCTATGAACACTGAAGCTTTCTTT. The chain carries TRBV3-1 (or the pseudogene TRBV3-2) and TRBJ1-1; D is undetermined. V lost 4 bases and J 0 bases, leaving 12 bases between the germline ends. This CDR3 contains 15 residues. The germline CDR1 and CDR2 sequences are LGHDT and YNNKEL (reference sequence).

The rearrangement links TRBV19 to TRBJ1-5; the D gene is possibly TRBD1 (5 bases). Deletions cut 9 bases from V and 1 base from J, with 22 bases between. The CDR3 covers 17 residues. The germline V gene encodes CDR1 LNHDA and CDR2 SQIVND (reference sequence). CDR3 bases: TGTGCCAGCTTTCGGGGGTTAGGGAGGGAAAGCAATCAGCCCCAGCATTTT. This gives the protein CASFRGLGRESNQPQHF.

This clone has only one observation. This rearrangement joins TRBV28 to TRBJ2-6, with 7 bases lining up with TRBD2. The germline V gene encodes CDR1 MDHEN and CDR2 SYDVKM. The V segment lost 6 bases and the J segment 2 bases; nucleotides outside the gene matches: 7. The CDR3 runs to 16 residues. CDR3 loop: CASSPGGKAGANVLTF. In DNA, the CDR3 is TGTGCCAGCAGCCCGGGGGGAAAGGCTGGGGCCAACGTCCTGACTTTC.

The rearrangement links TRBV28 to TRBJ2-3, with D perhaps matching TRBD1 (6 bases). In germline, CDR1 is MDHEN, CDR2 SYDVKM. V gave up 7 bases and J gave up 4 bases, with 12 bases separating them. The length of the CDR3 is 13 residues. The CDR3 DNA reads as TGTGCCAGCACGAAGCAGGGGCCAGATACGCAGTATTTT. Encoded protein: CASTKQGPDTQYF.

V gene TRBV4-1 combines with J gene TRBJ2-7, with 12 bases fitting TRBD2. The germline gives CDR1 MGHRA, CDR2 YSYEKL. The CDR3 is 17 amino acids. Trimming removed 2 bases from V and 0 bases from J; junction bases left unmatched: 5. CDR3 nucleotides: TGCGCCAGCAGCCAAACCGCGACTAGCGGGAGCTCCTACGAGCAGTACTTC. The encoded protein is CASSQTATSGSSYEQYF.

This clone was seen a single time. The CDR3 loop is CASSSRTGASYEQYF. The CDR3 region has the DNA TGTGCCAGCAGCTCCCGGACAGGGGCCTCCTACGAGCAGTACTTC. The V gene is TRBV6-5, the J gene TRBJ2-7; TRBD1 matches at 9 bases. Germline lookup yields CDR1 MNHEY and CDR2 SVGAGI. The ends lost 6 bases at V and 0 bases at J; junction bases unmatched: 6. The CDR3 has 15 residues.

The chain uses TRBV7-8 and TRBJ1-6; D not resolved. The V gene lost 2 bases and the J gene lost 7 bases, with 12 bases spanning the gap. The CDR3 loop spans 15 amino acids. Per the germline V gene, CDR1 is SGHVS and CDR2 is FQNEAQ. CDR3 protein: CASSLLSDPNSPLHF. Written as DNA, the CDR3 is TGTGCCAGCAGCTTACTGAGCGACCCCAATTCACCCCTCCACTTT.

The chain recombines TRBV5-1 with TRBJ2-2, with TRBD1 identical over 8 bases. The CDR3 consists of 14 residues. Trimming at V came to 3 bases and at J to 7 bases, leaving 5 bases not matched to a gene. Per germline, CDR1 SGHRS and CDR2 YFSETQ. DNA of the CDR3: TGCGCCAGCAGCTCGGGACAGGCGGGCGGGGAGCTGTTTTTT. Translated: CASSSGQAGGELFF. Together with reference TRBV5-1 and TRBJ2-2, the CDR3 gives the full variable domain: KAGVTQTPRYLIKTRGQQVTLSCSPISGHRSVSWYQQTPGQGLQFLFEYFSETQRNKGNFPGRFSGRQFSNSRSEMNVSTLELGDSALYLCASSSGQAGGELFFGEGSRLTVL.

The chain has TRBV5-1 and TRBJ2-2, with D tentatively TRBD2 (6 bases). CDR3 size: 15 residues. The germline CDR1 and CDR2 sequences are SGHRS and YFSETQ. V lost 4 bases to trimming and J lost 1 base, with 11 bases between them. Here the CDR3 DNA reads TGCGCCAGCAGCCGGCGGGACGGGAACACCGGGGAGCTGTTTTTT. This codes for CASSRRDGNTGELFF.

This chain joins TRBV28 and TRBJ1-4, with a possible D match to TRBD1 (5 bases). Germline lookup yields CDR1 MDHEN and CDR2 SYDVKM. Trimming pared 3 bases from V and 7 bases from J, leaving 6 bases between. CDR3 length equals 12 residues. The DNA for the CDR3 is TGTGCCAGCAGTTTGCAGGGTGAAAAACTGTTTTTT. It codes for CASSLQGEKLFF. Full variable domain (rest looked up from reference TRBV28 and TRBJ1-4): DVKVTQSSRYLVKRTGEKVFLECVQDMDHENMFWYRQDPGLGLRLIYFSYDVKMKEKGDIPEGYSVSREKKERFSLILESASTNQTSMYLCASSLQGEKLFFGSGTQLSVL.

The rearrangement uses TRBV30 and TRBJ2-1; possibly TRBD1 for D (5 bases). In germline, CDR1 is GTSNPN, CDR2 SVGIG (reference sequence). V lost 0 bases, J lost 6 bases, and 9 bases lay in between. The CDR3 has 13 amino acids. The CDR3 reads CAWSVAGLNEQFF. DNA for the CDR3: TGTGCCTGGAGTGTAGCAGGGCTCAATGAGCAGTTCTTC.

The DNA for the CDR3 is TGTGCCTGGAATCAGCGTGTGGCGGGGAACACAGATACGCAGTATTTT. It yields the protein CAWNQRVAGNTDTQYF. The chain carries TRBV30 and TRBJ2-3; possible D gene TRBD2, 6 bases. This CDR3 is 16 amino acids long. Germline V gene sequence: CDR1 GTSNPN, CDR2 SVGIG (reference sequence). V lost 4 bases and J lost 2, with 19 bases in between. Using reference TRBV30 and TRBJ2-3 for the parts outside the CDR3, the full variable domain is SQTIHQWPATLVQPVGSPLSLECTVEGTSNPNLYWYRQAAGRGLQLLFYSVGIGQISSEVPQNLSASRPQDRQFILSSKKLLLSDSGFYLCAWNQRVAGNTDTQYFGPGTRLTVL.

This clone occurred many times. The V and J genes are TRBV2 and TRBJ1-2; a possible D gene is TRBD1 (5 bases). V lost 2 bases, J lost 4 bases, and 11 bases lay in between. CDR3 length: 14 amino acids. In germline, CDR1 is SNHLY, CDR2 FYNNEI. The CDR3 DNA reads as TGTGCCAGCAGTGAATTGGGGGGAGGCTATGGCTACACCTTC. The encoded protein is CASSELGGGYGYTF.

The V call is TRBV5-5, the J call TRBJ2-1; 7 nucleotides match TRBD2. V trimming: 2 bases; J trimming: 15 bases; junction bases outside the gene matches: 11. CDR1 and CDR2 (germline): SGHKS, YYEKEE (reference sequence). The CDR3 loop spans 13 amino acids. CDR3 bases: TGTGCCAGCAGCTTACCCCGCGGGGGAGAGGGGTTCTTC. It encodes CASSLPRGGEGFF.

The CDR3 loop is CASSQRTSGGADTQYF. The DNA of the CDR3 is TGTGCCAGCAGCCAACGCACTAGCGGGGGAGCAGATACGCAGTATTTT. The chain has TRBV3-1 (or the pseudogene TRBV3-2) and TRBJ2-3, with 11 bases matching TRBD2. This CDR3 region has 16 residues. After removal of 2 bases from V and 4 bases from J, the junction contained 5 bases not matched to a gene. Germline-derived CDR1 and CDR2 are LGHDT and YNNKEL (reference sequence).

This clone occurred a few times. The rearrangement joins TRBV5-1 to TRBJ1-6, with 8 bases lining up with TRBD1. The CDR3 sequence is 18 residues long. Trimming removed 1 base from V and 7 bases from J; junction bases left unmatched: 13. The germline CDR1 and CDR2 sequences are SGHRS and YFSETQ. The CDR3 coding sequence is TGCGCCAGCAGCTTGAATCCCCCGGACAGGGTCGTAAATTCACCCCTCCACTTT. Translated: CASSLNPPDRVVNSPLHF.

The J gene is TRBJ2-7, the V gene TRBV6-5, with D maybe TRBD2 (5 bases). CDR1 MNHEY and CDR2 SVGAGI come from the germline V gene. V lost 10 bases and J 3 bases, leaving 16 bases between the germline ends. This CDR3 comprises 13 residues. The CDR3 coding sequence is TGTGCCACCGGCTCCGTGGCGGGCTACGAGCAGTACTTC. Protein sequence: CATGSVAGYEQYF.

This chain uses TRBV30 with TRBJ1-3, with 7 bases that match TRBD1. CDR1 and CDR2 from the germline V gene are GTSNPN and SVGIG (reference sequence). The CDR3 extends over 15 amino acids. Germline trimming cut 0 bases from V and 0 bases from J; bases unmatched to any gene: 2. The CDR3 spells CAWSVGTASGNTIYF. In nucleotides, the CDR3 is TGTGCCTGGAGTGTCGGGACAGCCTCTGGAAACACCATATATTTT. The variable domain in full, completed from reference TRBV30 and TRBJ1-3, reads SQTIHQWPATLVQPVGSPLSLECTVEGTSNPNLYWYRQAAGRGLQLLFYSVGIGQISSEVPQNLSASRPQDRQFILSSKKLLLSDSGFYLCAWSVGTASGNTIYFGEGSWLTVV.

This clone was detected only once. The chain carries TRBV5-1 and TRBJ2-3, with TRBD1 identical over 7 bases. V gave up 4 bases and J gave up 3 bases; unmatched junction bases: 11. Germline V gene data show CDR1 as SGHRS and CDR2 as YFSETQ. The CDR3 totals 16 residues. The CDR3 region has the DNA TGCGCCAGCAGCACCCTAACAGGGGCCGCAACAGATACGCAGTATTTT. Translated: CASSTLTGAATDTQYF.

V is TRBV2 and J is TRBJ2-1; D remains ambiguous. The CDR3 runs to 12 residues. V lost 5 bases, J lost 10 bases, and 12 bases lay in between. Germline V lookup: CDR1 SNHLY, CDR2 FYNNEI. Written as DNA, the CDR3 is TGTGCCAGCAGTAAGCTTTTCAACGAGCAGTTCTTC. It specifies CASSKLFNEQFF.

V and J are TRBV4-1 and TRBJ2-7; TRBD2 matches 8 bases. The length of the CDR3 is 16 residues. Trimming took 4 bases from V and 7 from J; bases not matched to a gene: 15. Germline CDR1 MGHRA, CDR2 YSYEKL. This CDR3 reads CASSPHGSSGSLEQYF. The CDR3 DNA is TGCGCCAGCAGCCCACACGGGTCTAGCGGGTCCTTGGAGCAGTACTTC.

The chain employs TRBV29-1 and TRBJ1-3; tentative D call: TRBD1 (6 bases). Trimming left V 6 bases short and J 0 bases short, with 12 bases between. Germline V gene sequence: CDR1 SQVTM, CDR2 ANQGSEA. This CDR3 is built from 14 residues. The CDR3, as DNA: TGCAGCGTGTCGGACAGTGGCTCTGGAAACACCATATATTTT. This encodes CSVSDSGSGNTIYF. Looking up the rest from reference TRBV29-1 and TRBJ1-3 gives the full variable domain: SAVISQKPSRDICQRGTSLTIQCQVDSQVTMMFWYRQQPGQSLTLIATANQGSEATYESGFVIDKFPISRPNLTFSTLTVSNMSPEDSSIYLCSVSDSGSGNTIYFGEGSWLTVV.

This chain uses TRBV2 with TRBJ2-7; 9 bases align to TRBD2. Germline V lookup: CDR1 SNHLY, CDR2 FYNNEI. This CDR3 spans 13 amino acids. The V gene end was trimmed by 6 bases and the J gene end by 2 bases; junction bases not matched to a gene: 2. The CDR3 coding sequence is TGTGCCAGCAGGACTAGCGGCACCTACGAGCAGTACTTC. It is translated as CASRTSGTYEQYF.

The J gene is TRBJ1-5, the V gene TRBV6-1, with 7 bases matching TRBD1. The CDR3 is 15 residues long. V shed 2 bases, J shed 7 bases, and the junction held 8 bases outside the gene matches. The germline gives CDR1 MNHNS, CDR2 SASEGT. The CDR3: CASSERRGLGQPQHF. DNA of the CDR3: TGTGCCAGCAGTGAACGGAGGGGGCTAGGACAGCCCCAGCATTTT.

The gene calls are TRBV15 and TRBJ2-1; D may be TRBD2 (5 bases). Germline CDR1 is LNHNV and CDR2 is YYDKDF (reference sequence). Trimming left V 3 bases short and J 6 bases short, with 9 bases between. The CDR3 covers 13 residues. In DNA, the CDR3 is TGTGCCACCAGCAGCCGAGAGGGCAATGAGCAGTTCTTC. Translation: CATSSREGNEQFF.

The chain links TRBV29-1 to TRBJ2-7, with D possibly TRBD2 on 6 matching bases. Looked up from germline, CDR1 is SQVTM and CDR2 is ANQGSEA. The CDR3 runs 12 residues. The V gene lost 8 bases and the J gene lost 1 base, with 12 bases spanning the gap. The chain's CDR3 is CSFQGTSYEQYF. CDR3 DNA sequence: TGCAGCTTCCAAGGGACTTCCTACGAGCAGTACTTC.